Following are 9 T cell receptor beta chains from one sample sequenced in a study of T cell changes during pregnancy in multiple sclerosis. The repertoire was sequenced with immunoSEQ multiplex PCR; TCRdb's copy has only in-frame clones and lacks some. Among roughly 77,000 clones listed, around nine tenths were seen once. Material: peripheral blood, obtained in the second trimester of pregnancy. These receptor sequences come from a female donor with multiple sclerosis, enrolled in a pregnancy study.

The gene calls are TRBV5-1 and TRBJ2-1, with TRBD2 matching 9 bases. The V gene's germline CDR1 is SGHRS and CDR2 YFSETQ. The V segment lost 7 bases and the J segment 8 bases; nucleotides outside the gene matches: 10. This CDR3 comprises 14 residues. The CDR3 bases are TGCGCCAGCCAACAAGCGGGGGGCCGGTATGAGCAGTTCTTC. It encodes CASQQAGGRYEQFF.

V usage is TRBV7-9 and J usage is TRBJ2-6, with unresolved D. The germline V and J ends were trimmed by 6 bases and 0 bases, with 3 bases remaining between them. The CDR3 spans 13 residues. Germline V gene data show CDR1 as SEHNR and CDR2 as FQNEAQ (reference sequence). The DNA of the CDR3 is TGTGCCAGCAGTCGCTCTGGGGCCAACGTCCTGACTTTC. Encoded protein: CASSRSGANVLTF.

The V and J genes are TRBV11-2 and TRBJ1-6; D gene ambiguous. The CDR3 is 13 residues long. V was clipped by 5 bases and J by 9 bases, with 11 bases between them. CDR1 SGHAT and CDR2 FQNNGV come from the germline V gene. The CDR3 sequence is CASSLNGVSPLHF. CDR3 nucleotides: TGTGCCAGCAGCCTGAACGGGGTTTCACCCCTCCACTTT.

The chain couples TRBV5-1 to TRBJ2-1, with D perhaps matching TRBD1 (5 bases). Germline loops: CDR1 SGHRS, CDR2 YFSETQ. The CDR3 covers 13 residues. Trimming removed 2 bases at V and 7 bases at J, with 10 bases between. CDR3 amino acids: CASSFSGLNEQFF. CDR3 coding DNA: TGCGCCAGCAGCTTTTCAGGGCTAAATGAGCAGTTCTTC.

The chain has TRBV2 and TRBJ2-7; maybe TRBD1 (6 bases). The CDR3 consists of 13 residues. V lost 8 bases and J 5 bases, leaving 16 bases between the germline ends. Looked up from germline, CDR1 is SNHLY and CDR2 is FYNNEI. The CDR3 DNA sequence: TGTGCCAGCCGGGGCCCGACAGGCGACGAGCAGTACTTC. It yields the protein CASRGPTGDEQYF.

The V gene is TRBV9, the J gene TRBJ1-6; 8 nucleotides agree with TRBD1. The CDR3 runs to 15 residues. The germline CDR1 and CDR2 sequences are SGDLS and YYNGEE. Germline trimming cut 4 bases from V and 7 bases from J; bases unmatched to any gene: 7. The CDR3 is CASSPKGQGNSPLHF. DNA for the CDR3: TGTGCCAGCAGCCCCAAAGGACAGGGAAATTCACCCCTCCACTTT.

V and J are TRBV10-3 and TRBJ1-5; D not certain. Germline-derived CDR1 and CDR2 are ENHRY and SYGVKD. The V end was cut by 3 bases, the J end by 6 bases, with 9 bases between. The CDR3 has 13 residues. CDR3 DNA: TGTGCCATCAGTGACACAGTGAGTCAGCCCCAGCATTTT. Its protein product is CAISDTVSQPQHF.

The V and J genes are TRBV4-1 and TRBJ1-5; D is perhaps TRBD1 (6 bases). The germline V and J ends were trimmed by 0 bases and 0 bases, with 18 bases remaining between them. The CDR3 extends over 19 amino acids. Germline assignment: CDR1 MGHRA and CDR2 YSYEKL. The CDR3 nucleotides read TGCGCCAGCAGCCAAGATCCCGGACAACAGGGCCCTAGCAATCAGCCCCAGCATTTT. Its protein is CASSQDPGQQGPSNQPQHF.

J is TRBJ2-7 and V is TRBV10-3, with 11 bases lining up with TRBD2. Germline V gene lookup returns CDR1 ENHRY and CDR2 SYGVKD. The V gene end was trimmed by 6 bases and the J gene end by 1 base; junction bases not matched to a gene: 2. CDR3 length equals 14 residues. The CDR3 loop is CAISRLAGSYEQYF. As DNA, the CDR3 is TGTGCCATCAGCCGACTAGCGGGGTCCTACGAGCAGTACTTC.